This T cell receptor beta chain is from a study of a mutant IDH1 vaccine in newly diagnosed glioma. In this sample, this clone turned up a few times. CDR3 length: 13 residues. V shed 3 bases and J shed 8 bases, with 13 bases lying between them. CDR1 and CDR2 from the germline V gene are KGHSH and LQKENI. Some clones are missing from TCRdb's copy, which holds only in-frame ones; the method was immunoSEQ multiplex PCR. The data show about 88,000 clones, with 82% seen just once and 5% to 5.5% held by the top ten. As to time point: baseline, week 1 (first vaccination visit). This sample's treatment: pre-vaccination baseline after standard-of-care therapy. New IDH1-mutant, ATRX-lost WHO grade 3 or 4 astrocytomas occurred in donors.

This receptor was taken from a man aged 35-49 years with glioma. Some clones in this sample may be carry-over from other donors' samples. The chain has TRBV18 and TRBJ1-2, with D uncertain. The source material was PBMCs, sampled from a glioma patient treated with radiotherapy, temozolomide or both. CDR3 DNA: TGTGCCAGCTCACCGGGCGGTGATCGAGGCTACACCTTC. Translation: CASSPGGDRGYTF.